These T cell receptor beta chains were read from a single sample in a study of blood T cells in healthy people across ages. One entry per CDR3 protein results from TCRdb running MiXCR on the 5' RACE reads. The sample holds 900,000 to 950,000 distinct CDR3 sequences, 25% to 35% seen once. This same sample was also taken into another study, of T cells of mothers and their children.

Source material: blood. The receptors originated from a woman aged 40 to 50 in good health. The CDR3 runs from the conserved cysteine through the conserved F or W. A D gene is named only where the DNA matches it firmly. Clone sizes are given selectively: once, few, many, or a class where the clone is expanded.

v_gene,d_gene,abundance,j_gene,CDR3aa,CDR3nt
TRBV7-9,TRBD1,.,TRBJ2-2,CASSSPDRVKTGELFF,TGTGCCAGCAGCTCTCCTGACAGGGTTAAGACCGGGGAGCTGTTTTTT
TRBV29-1,TRBD1,.,TRBJ1-1,CSVGLRDRETEAFF,TGCAGCGTTGGGCTCCGGGACAGGGAGACTGAAGCTTTCTTT
TRBV5-5,.,.,TRBJ1-1,CASSLSTTEAFF,TGTGCCAGCAGCTTGTCGACCACTGAAGCTTTCTTT
TRBV20-1,TRBD2,few,TRBJ2-1,CSARDRGGGALSNEQFF,TGCAGTGCTAGAGATCGGGGCGGGGGGGCTTTGTCGAATGAGCAGTTCTTC
TRBV7-3,.,few,TRBJ1-1,CASSLKSSGNMNTEAFF,TGTGCCAGCAGCTTAAAAAGTTCAGGGAATATGAACACTGAAGCTTTCTTT
TRBV5-6,.,.,TRBJ2-5,CASSLDWGAGETQYF,TGTGCCAGCAGCTTGGATTGGGGGGCCGGGGAGACCCAGTACTTC
TRBV10-3,TRBD1,.,TRBJ1-3,CAIRQGGGASGNTIYF,TGTGCCATCCGACAGGGTGGCGGAGCCTCTGGAAACACCATATATTTT
TRBV7-2,.,.,TRBJ1-1,CASSLAAMGTEAFF,TGTGCCAGCAGCTTAGCGGCTATGGGCACTGAAGCTTTCTTT
TRBV3-1,.,once,TRBJ1-5,CASSRSTYLNQPQHF,TGTGCCAGCAGCCGCAGTACCTACCTTAATCAGCCCCAGCATTTT
TRBV9,TRBD1,.,TRBJ2-1,CASGVEGTGRDEQFF,TGTGCCAGCGGCGTAGAGGGGACAGGGAGGGATGAGCAGTTCTTC
TRBV12-3/TRBV12-4,.,.,TRBJ2-1,CAGSLVDRPAEQFF,TGTGCCGGCAGTTTAGTTGACAGGCCCGCAGAGCAGTTCTTC
TRBV2,.,once,TRBJ2-2,CASREGSNTGELFF,TGTGCCAGCAGGGAGGGCTCCAACACCGGGGAGCTGTTTTTT
TRBV27,.,many,TRBJ2-7,CASSLSGGLAYEQYF,TGTGCCAGCAGTTTATCCGGGGGGCTGGCCTACGAGCAGTACTTC